The next 15 T cell receptor beta chains were all read from a single sample in a study of blood T cell repertoires in COVID-19. The assay was immunoSEQ multiplex PCR, and TCRdb's table has in-frame clones only and misses some. In the table there are 300,000 to 350,000 clones, 88% of which are singletons. What was sequenced was PBMCs or T cells enriched from blood (not recorded which). These receptors came from a woman aged 25 to 39 who had been exposed to COVID-19.

V is TRBV10-2 and J is TRBJ2-7, with D possibly being TRBD2 (5 bases). This CDR3 has 14 amino acids. Per the germline V gene, CDR1 is WSHSY and CDR2 is SAAADI. V was pared by 6 bases and J by 2 bases, with 14 bases between. In nucleotides, the CDR3 is TGCGCCAGCAGCCTAGTGGGAGTGACCTACGAGCAGTACTTC. Translation gives CASSLVGVTYEQYF.

This clone has more than one count but fewer than ten. The chain has TRBV5-6 and TRBJ2-7, with a weak D call TRBD2 (6 bases). V dropped 4 bases and J dropped 3 bases, with 14 bases sitting between them. Germline-derived CDR1 and CDR2 are SGHDT and YYEEEE. The CDR3 covers 14 residues. CDR3 bases: TGTGCCAGCAGCGTCGGAGGGGCGCACTACGAGCAGTACTTC. Its translation: CASSVGGAHYEQYF.

The chain combines TRBV9 with TRBJ2-1, with 10 positions matching TRBD2. Germline values: CDR1 SGDLS, CDR2 YYNGEE. V lost 3 bases, J lost 5 bases, and 5 bases stayed unmatched. This CDR3 has 15 amino acids. The CDR3 DNA reads as TGTGCCAGCAGCGCTAGCGGGAGAGGGAACAATGAGCAGTTCTTC. It encodes CASSASGRGNNEQFF.

This chain joins TRBV6-5 and TRBJ2-7; D is possibly TRBD1 (6 bases). Per the germline V gene, CDR1 is MNHEY and CDR2 is SVGAGI. This CDR3 is built from 14 residues. V was cut by 2 bases and J by 6 bases, with 14 bases left in between. The CDR3 spells CASSYGGSLLEQYF. In DNA, the CDR3 is TGTGCCAGCAGTTACGGGGGCTCCCTTCTCGAGCAGTACTTC.

The rearrangement links TRBV7-3 to TRBJ2-5; no clear D. This CDR3 has 13 amino acids. V lost 5 bases and J lost 3, with 10 bases in between. In germline, CDR1 is SGHTA, CDR2 FQGTGA. The CDR3 region is CASSPGPKETQYF. The DNA for the CDR3 is TGTGCCAGCAGCCCTGGGCCAAAAGAGACCCAGTACTTC.

The gene calls are TRBV5-1 and TRBJ2-1, with TRBD2 as a possible D gene (6 bases). The germline gives CDR1 SGHRS, CDR2 YFSETQ. Trimming took 4 bases from V and 4 from J, leaving 21 bases between them. The length of the CDR3 is 17 residues. CDR3 bases: TGCGCCAGCAGCCTGAACAATGGACTAACGGTATACAATGAGCAGTTCTTC. Translated, it gives CASSLNNGLTVYNEQFF.

This rearrangement joins TRBV19 to TRBJ2-7; D is unclear. The CDR3 loop spans 15 amino acids. Trimming stripped 7 bases from V and 2 bases from J, with 18 bases between. The germline gives CDR1 LNHDA, CDR2 SQIVND (reference sequence). CDR3 sequence: CASTDTTHKTYEQYF. In DNA, the CDR3 is TGTGCCAGTACCGACACGACCCACAAAACCTACGAGCAGTACTTC. The full variable domain, its missing parts supplied by reference TRBV19 and TRBJ2-7, is DGGITQSPKYLFRKEGQNVTLSCEQNLNHDAMYWYRQDPGQGLRLIYYSQIVNDFQKGDIAEGYSVSREKKESFPLTVTSAQKNPTAFYLCASTDTTHKTYEQYFGPGTRLTVT.

The chain joins TRBV2 to TRBJ2-3; the match to TRBD2 covers 14 bases. There are 15 residues in the CDR3. Germline loops: CDR1 SNHLY, CDR2 FYNNEI. The V gene end was trimmed by 3 bases and the J gene end by 7 bases; junction bases not matched to a gene: 3. CDR3 in DNA: TGTGCCAGCAGTGAGGGACTAGCGGGAGCTCATACGCAGTATTTT. It is translated as CASSEGLAGAHTQYF.

The chain carries TRBV6-1 and TRBJ2-1; weak D call: TRBD2 (5 bases). Germline CDR1 and CDR2: MNHNS and SASEGT. The CDR3 sequence is 17 residues long. V lost 2 bases, J lost 1 base, and 15 bases lay in between. The CDR3 spells CASSEPIGGRSYNEQFF. The CDR3 bases are TGTGCCAGCAGTGAACCCATAGGTGGGAGATCCTACAATGAGCAGTTCTTC.

The CDR3 reads CASSLALAGIGNEQFF. DNA of the CDR3: TGCGCCAGCAGCTTGGCCTTGGCGGGGATCGGGAATGAGCAGTTCTTC. This chain connects TRBV5-1 to TRBJ2-1; maybe TRBD2 (6 bases). CDR1 and CDR2 (germline): SGHRS, YFSETQ. The CDR3 contains 16 residues. The germline V and J ends were trimmed by 0 bases and 7 bases, with 17 bases remaining between them.

In nucleotides, the CDR3 is TGTGCCAGCAGCCAAACCGGGACAGCGAACTATGGCTACACCTTC. Encoded protein: CASSQTGTANYGYTF. The J gene is TRBJ1-2, the V gene TRBV7-8; TRBD1 matches at 7 bases. Trimming took 5 bases from V and 2 from J; bases not matched to a gene: 8. The germline V gene has CDR1 SGHVS and CDR2 FQNEAQ. This CDR3 contains 15 residues.

The chain couples TRBV18 to TRBJ1-4, with no clear D. The CDR3 runs 15 residues. V lost 2 bases and J lost 7, with 14 bases in between. CDR1 is KGHSH, CDR2 LQKENI, per germline. The CDR3: CASSPSAGWAEKLFF. DNA of the CDR3: TGTGCCAGCTCACCATCGGCCGGTTGGGCTGAAAAACTGTTTTTT.

A few counts support this clone. DNA of the CDR3: TGTGCCAGCAGCCGGACTAGCGGAAGCACCGGGGAGCTGTTTTTT. Its translation: CASSRTSGSTGELFF. The rearrangement links TRBV7-3 to TRBJ2-2, with 10 nucleotides matching TRBD2. Germline V lookup: CDR1 SGHTA, CDR2 FQGTGA. The CDR3 runs 15 residues. J was trimmed by 4 bases and V by 5 bases; bases with no gene match: 4. Full variable domain (remainder filled in from reference TRBV7-3 and TRBJ2-2): GAGVSQTPSNKVTEKGKYVELRCDPISGHTALYWYRQSLGQGPEFLIYFQGTGAADDSGLPNDRFFAVRPEGSVSTLKIQRTERGDSAVYLCASSRTSGSTGELFFGEGSRLTVL.

The rearrangement joins TRBV28 to TRBJ2-1, with D possibly matching TRBD1 (6 bases). CDR1 and CDR2 (germline): MDHEN, SYDVKM. Trimming cost V 3 bases and J 4 bases, with 13 bases left between them. The CDR3 has 15 amino acids. DNA of the CDR3: TGTGCCAGCAGTTTCCCGGACAGCCATTACAATGAGCAGTTCTTC. Residues: CASSFPDSHYNEQFF.

This chain links TRBV3-1 (or the pseudogene TRBV3-2) with TRBJ2-1, with 11 bases lining up with TRBD1. The CDR3 sequence is 17 residues long. The V gene end was trimmed by 0 bases and the J gene end by 7 bases; junction bases not matched to a gene: 8. Germline assignment: CDR1 LGHDT and CDR2 YNNKEL (reference sequence). CDR3 loop: CASSQDPWTGGWNEQFF. DNA of the CDR3: TGTGCCAGCAGCCAAGATCCCTGGACAGGGGGCTGGAATGAGCAGTTCTTC.